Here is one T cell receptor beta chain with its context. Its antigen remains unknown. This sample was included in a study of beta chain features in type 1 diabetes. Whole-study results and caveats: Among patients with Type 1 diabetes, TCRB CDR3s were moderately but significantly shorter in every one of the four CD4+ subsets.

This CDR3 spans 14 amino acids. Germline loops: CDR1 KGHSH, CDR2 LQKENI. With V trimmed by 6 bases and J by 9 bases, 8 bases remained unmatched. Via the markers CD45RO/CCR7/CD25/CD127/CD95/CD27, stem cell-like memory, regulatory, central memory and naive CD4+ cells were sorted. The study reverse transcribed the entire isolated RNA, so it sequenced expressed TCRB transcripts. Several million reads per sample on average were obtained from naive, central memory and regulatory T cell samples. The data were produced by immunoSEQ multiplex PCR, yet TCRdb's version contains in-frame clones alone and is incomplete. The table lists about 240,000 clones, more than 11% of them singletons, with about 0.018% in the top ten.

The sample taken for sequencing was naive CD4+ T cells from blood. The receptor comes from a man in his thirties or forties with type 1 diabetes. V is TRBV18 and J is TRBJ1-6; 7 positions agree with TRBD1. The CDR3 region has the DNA TGTGCCAGCTCCCTAGGGACAGAGAGTTCACCCCTCCACTTT. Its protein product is CASSLGTESSPLHF.